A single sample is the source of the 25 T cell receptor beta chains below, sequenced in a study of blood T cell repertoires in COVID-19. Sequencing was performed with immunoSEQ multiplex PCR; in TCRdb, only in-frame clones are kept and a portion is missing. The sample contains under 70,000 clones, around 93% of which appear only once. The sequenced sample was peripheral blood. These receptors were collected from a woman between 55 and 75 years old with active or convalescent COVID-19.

The DNA of the CDR3 is TGTGCTAGTGGTTTGGTTTCCGGGACAGGGTACCCCAATGAGCAGTTCTTC. Encoded protein: CASGLVSGTGYPNEQFF. The chain employs TRBV12-5 and TRBJ2-1; TRBD1 agrees at 9 bases. V was clipped by 0 bases and J by 6 bases; unmatched bases: 9. CDR1 is LGHNT, CDR2 FRNRAP, per germline. The CDR3 runs to 17 residues.

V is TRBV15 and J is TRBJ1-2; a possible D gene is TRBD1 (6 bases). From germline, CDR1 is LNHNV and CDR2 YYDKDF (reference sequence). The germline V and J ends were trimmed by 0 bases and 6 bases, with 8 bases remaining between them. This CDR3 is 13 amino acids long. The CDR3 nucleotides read TGTGCCACCAGCAGAGAAGAGGGGGATGGCTACACCTTC. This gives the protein CATSREEGDGYTF.

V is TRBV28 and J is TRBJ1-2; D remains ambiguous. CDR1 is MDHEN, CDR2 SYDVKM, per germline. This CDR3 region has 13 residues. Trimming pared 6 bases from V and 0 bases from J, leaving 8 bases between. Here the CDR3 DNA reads TGTGCCAGCAGACCTACGACTAACTATGGCTACACCTTC. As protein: CASRPTTNYGYTF.

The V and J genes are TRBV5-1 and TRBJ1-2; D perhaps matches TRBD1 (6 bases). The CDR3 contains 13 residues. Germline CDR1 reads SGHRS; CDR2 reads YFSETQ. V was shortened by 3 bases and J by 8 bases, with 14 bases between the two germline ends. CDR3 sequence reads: CASSYRTDLGYTF. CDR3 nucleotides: TGCGCCAGCAGCTACCGGACAGACCTCGGCTACACCTTC. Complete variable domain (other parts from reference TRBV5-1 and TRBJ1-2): KAGVTQTPRYLIKTRGQQVTLSCSPISGHRSVSWYQQTPGQGLQFLFEYFSETQRNKGNFPGRFSGRQFSNSRSEMNVSTLELGDSALYLCASSYRTDLGYTFGSGTRLTVV.

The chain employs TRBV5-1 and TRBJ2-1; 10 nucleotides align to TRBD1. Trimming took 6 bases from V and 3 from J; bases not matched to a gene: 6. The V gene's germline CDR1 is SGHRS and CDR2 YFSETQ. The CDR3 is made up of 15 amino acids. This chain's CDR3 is CASTPGQGLYNEQFF. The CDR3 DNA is TGCGCCAGCACACCGGGACAGGGGCTCTACAATGAGCAGTTCTTC.

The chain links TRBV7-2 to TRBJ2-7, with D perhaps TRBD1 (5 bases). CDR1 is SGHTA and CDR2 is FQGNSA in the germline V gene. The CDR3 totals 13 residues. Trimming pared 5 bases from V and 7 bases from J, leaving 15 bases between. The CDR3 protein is CASSGRAGQEQYF. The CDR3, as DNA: TGTGCCAGCAGCGGTAGAGCAGGGCAGGAGCAGTACTTC.

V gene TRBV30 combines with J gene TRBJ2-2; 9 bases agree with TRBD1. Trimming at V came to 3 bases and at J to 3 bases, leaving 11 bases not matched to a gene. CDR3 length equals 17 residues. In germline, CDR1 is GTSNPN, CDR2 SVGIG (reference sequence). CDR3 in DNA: TGTGCCTGGAGGGGGACAGGGCGGAAGAGGGACACCGGGGAGCTGTTTTTT. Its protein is CAWRGTGRKRDTGELFF.

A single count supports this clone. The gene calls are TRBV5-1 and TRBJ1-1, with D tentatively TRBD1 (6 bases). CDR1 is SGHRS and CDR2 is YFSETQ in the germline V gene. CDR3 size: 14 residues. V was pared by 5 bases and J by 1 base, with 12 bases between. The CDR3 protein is CASSPGTTNTEAFF. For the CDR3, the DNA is TGCGCCAGCAGTCCCGGGACAACGAACACTGAAGCTTTCTTT.

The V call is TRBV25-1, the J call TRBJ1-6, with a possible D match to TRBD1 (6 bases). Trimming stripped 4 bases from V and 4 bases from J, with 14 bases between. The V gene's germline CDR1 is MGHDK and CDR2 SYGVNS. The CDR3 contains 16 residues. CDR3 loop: CASSGGQSFYNSPLHF. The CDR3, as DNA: TGTGCCAGCAGTGGCGGACAGAGTTTTTATAATTCACCCCTCCACTTT.

CDR3 DNA: TGTGCCAGCAGCCACCGGGGTTACACTGAAGCTTTCTTT. This codes for CASSHRGYTEAFF. The rearrangement links TRBV3-1 (or the pseudogene TRBV3-2) to TRBJ1-1; D unclear. V was clipped by 3 bases and J by 3 bases, with 8 bases between them. The germline V gene has CDR1 LGHDT and CDR2 YNNKEL (reference sequence). The CDR3 spans 13 residues.

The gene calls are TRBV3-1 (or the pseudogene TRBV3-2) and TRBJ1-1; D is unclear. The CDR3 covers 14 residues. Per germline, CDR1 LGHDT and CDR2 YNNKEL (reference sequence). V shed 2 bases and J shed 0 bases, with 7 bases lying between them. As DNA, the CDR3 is TGTGCCAGCAGCCAATCTGAGATGAACACTGAAGCTTTCTTT. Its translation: CASSQSEMNTEAFF.

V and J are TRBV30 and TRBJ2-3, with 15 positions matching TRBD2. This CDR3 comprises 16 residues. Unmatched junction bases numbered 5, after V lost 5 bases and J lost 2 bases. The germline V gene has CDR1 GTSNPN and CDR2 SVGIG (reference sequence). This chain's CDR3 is CAWGLAGGGFTDTQYF. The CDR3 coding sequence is TGTGCCTGGGGACTAGCGGGGGGGGGATTCACAGATACGCAGTATTTT.

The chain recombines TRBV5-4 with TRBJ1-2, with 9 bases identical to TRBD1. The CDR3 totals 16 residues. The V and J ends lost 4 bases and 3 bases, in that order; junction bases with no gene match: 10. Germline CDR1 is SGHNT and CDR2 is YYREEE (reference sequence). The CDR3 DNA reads TGTGCCAGCAGCGGAAATTACAGGGGGCTTGACTATGGCTACACCTTC. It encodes CASSGNYRGLDYGYTF.

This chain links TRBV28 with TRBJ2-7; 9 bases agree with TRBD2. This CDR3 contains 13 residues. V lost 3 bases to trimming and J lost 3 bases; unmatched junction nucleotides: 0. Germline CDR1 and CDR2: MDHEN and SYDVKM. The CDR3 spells CASSFSGSYEQYF. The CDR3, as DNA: TGTGCCAGCAGTTTTAGCGGGAGCTACGAGCAGTACTTC.

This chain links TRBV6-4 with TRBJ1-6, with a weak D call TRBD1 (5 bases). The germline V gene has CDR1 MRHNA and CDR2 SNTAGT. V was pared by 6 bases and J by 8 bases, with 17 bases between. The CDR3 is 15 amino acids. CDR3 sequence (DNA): TGTGCCAGCAGCCCCGACAGAGGATCATATTCACCCCTCCACTTT. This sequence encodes CASSPDRGSYSPLHF.

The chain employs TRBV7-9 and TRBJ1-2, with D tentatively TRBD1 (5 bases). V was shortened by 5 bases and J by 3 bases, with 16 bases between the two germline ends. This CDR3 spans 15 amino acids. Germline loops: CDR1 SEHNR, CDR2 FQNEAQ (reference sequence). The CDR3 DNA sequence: TGTGCCAGCAGCCACCCGGCGGGGGGGGACTATGGCTACACCTTC. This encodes CASSHPAGGDYGYTF.

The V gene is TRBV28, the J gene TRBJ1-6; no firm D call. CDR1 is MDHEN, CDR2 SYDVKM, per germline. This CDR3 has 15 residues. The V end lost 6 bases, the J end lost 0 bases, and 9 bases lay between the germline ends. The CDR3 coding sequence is TGTGCCAGCAGCCGACTGAGCTCCTATAATTCACCCCTCCACTTT. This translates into CASSRLSSYNSPLHF.

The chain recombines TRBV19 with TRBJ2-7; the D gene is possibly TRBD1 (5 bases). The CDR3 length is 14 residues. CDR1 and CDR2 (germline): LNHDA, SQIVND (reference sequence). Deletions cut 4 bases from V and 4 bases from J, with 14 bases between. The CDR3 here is CASSRSRAEYEQYF. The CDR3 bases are TGTGCCAGTAGTAGGTCCAGGGCAGAATACGAGCAGTACTTC.

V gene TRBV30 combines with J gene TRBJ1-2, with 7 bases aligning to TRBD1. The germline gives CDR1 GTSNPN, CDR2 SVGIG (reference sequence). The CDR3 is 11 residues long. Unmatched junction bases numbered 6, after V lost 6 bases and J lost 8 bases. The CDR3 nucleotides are TGTGCCTGTCCGGGACAGATGGGCTACACCTTC. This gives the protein CACPGQMGYTF.

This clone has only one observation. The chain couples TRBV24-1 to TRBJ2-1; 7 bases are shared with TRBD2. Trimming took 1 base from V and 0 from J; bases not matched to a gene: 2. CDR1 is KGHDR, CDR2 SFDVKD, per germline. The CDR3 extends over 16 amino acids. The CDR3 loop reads CATSDFTGGSYNEQFF. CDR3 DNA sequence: TGTGCCACCAGTGATTTTACGGGAGGCTCCTACAATGAGCAGTTCTTC.

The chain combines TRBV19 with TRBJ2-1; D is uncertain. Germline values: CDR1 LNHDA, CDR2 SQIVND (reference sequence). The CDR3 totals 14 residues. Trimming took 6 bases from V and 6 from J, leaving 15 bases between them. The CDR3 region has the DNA TGTGCCAGTAGAGGAGTCGTTAGGTCCAATGAGCAGTTCTTC. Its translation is CASRGVVRSNEQFF.

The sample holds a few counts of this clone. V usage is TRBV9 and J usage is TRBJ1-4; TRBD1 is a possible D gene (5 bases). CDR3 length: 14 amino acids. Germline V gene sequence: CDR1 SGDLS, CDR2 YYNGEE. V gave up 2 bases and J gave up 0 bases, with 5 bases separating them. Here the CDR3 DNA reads TGTGCCAGCAGCGTGACAGCAACTAATGAAAAACTGTTTTTT. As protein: CASSVTATNEKLFF.

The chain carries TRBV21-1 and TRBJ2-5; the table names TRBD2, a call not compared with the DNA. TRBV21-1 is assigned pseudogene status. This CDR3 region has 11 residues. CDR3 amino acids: CASSNLKTQYF. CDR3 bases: TGTGCCAGCAGCAATCTAAAGACCCAGTACTTC.

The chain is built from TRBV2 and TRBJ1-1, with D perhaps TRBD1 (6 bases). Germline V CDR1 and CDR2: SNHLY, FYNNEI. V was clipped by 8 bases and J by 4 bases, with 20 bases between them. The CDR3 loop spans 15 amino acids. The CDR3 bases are TGTGCCAGCCTTGACCCCACAGGGTCGGGCACTGAAGCTTTCTTT. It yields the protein CASLDPTGSGTEAFF.

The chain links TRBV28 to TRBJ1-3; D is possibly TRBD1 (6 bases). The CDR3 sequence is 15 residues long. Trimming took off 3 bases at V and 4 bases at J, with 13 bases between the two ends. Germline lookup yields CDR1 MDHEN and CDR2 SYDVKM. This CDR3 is CASSLGQGPGNTIYF. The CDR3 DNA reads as TGTGCCAGCAGTTTGGGTCAGGGGCCCGGAAACACCATATATTTT.